The 10 T cell receptor beta chains below were found in one sample sequenced in a study of cytomegalovirus exposure and HLA in healthy donors. PCR used 60 Vbeta primers and 13 Jbeta primers. Sequencing was performed with immunoSEQ multiplex PCR; in TCRdb, only in-frame clones are kept and a portion is missing. The sample has around 160,000 clones, 80% to 85% seen once; the top ten hold about 3.8%. Input material: PBMCs. The source of these receptors is a man in his fifties in good health and CMV-seropositive.

This sequence joins TRBV19 and TRBJ2-3; 11 nucleotides agree with TRBD1. Germline CDR1 is LNHDA and CDR2 is SQIVND (reference sequence). J gave up 4 bases and V 4 bases, and 4 bases lay outside the gene matches. This CDR3 spans 15 amino acids. In DNA, the CDR3 is TGTGCCAGTAGTACGTGGACAGGGGGCCCAGATACGCAGTATTTT. Its protein product is CASSTWTGGPDTQYF.

This chain links TRBV9 with TRBJ2-1, with 8 positions matching TRBD2. V was clipped by 0 bases and J by 7 bases; unmatched bases: 6. Germline loops: CDR1 SGDLS, CDR2 YYNGEE. The CDR3 contains 15 residues. DNA of the CDR3: TGTGCCAGCAGCGTAGTCAGCGGGGGAGGAAATGAGCAGTTCTTC. Translating it yields CASSVVSGGGNEQFF.

The chain has TRBV9 and TRBJ1-2; 7 bases are a match to TRBD1. The CDR3 is made up of 14 amino acids. Trimming cost V 1 base and J 4 bases; bases outside gene matches: 4. Germline CDR1 SGDLS, CDR2 YYNGEE. CDR3 DNA: TGTGCCAGCAGCGTAACGGGACAGTCCTATGGCTACACCTTC. This codes for CASSVTGQSYGYTF.

The chain couples TRBV10-3 to TRBJ2-3; D possibly corresponds to TRBD1 (5 bases). V lost 0 bases to trimming and J lost 6 bases, with 28 bases between them. The CDR3 is made up of 20 amino acids. Germline loops: CDR1 ENHRY, CDR2 SYGVKD. The CDR3 coding sequence is TGTGCCATCAGTGAGTCCGGACCAACACAGGTTTGGGGATTCAGTGATACGCAGTATTTT. As protein: CAISESGPTQVWGFSDTQYF.

The chain uses TRBV7-2 and TRBJ1-5; D gene unclear. The length of the CDR3 is 15 residues. V was clipped by 1 base and J by 1 base, with 8 bases between them. Germline CDR1 and CDR2: SGHTA and FQGNSA. CDR3 in DNA: TGTGCCAGCAGCTTAGGGCAGTTAAGCAATCAGCCCCAGCATTTT. Its protein product is CASSLGQLSNQPQHF. The variable domain in full, with the rest retrieved from reference TRBV7-2 and TRBJ1-5, is GAGVSQSPSNKVTEKGKDVELRCDPISGHTALYWYRQSLGQGLEFLIYFQGNSAPDKSGLPSDRFSAERTGGSVSTLTIQRTQQEDSAVYLCASSLGQLSNQPQHFGDGTRLSIL.

The chain recombines TRBV5-1 with TRBJ1-1, with 9 nucleotides matching TRBD1. Germline V gene sequence: CDR1 SGHRS, CDR2 YFSETQ. With V trimmed by 4 bases and J by 3 bases, 7 bases remained unmatched. The CDR3 runs to 15 residues. The CDR3 here is CASSPSGTGYTEAFF. The CDR3 DNA is TGCGCCAGCAGCCCCTCCGGGACAGGGTACACTGAAGCTTTCTTT.

The V and J genes are TRBV10-3 and TRBJ2-1, with 9 positions matching TRBD2. Germline V gene data show CDR1 as ENHRY and CDR2 as SYGVKD. V shed 3 bases and J 4 bases; nucleotides not matched to a gene: 7. The CDR3 spans 16 residues. CDR3 in amino acids: CAISDRLAEMYNEQFF. The CDR3 nucleotides read TGTGCCATCAGTGACCGACTAGCGGAGATGTACAATGAGCAGTTCTTC.

The V call is TRBV5-1, the J call TRBJ2-7, with 12 bases identical to TRBD1. Unmatched junction bases numbered 5, after V lost 2 bases and J lost 2 bases. The CDR3 consists of 16 residues. In germline, CDR1 is SGHRS, CDR2 YFSETQ. The CDR3 nucleotides are TGCGCCAGCAGCTTACTCGGGACAGGGGGCCCCTACGAGCAGTACTTC. Translation: CASSLLGTGGPYEQYF.

The V and J genes are TRBV9 and TRBJ2-5; 9 bases map to TRBD2. V shed 0 bases and J 7 bases; nucleotides not matched to a gene: 7. This CDR3 is 15 amino acids long. Per germline, CDR1 SGDLS and CDR2 YYNGEE. CDR3 bases: TGTGCCAGCAGCGTAGGTGGTAGCGGGAGAGTGACCCAGTACTTC. Its translation is CASSVGGSGRVTQYF.

The chain links TRBV6-5 to TRBJ2-7; D possibly corresponds to TRBD2 (6 bases). V lost 2 bases to trimming and J lost 6 bases, with 8 bases between them. The CDR3 has 12 residues. Per germline, CDR1 MNHEY and CDR2 SVGAGI. Here the CDR3 reads CASSYLGGEQYF. As DNA, the CDR3 is TGTGCCAGCAGTTACCTCGGGGGCGAGCAGTACTTC.